These T cell receptor beta chains were read from a single sample in a study of T-cell memory formation after mild COVID-19. MiXCR, run by TCRdb on the 5' RACE reads, gives a single entry per CDR3 protein. This sample has approximately 440,000 distinct CDR3 sequences, with 20% found just once. Sequencing used PBMCs or a T cell subset sorted from them (not recorded which). These receptor sequences come from an adult woman who had mild COVID-19 (a few samples of this study predate the infection). Cell type and time point are not known. CDR3s include the opening cysteine and the closing phenylalanine or tryptophan. D genes are given only for firm matches. Rows may omit the clone size; those that give it use once, few, many or a size class.

TGTGCCAGCAGGAGGCGATCGTTGGGAGATGAGACCCAGTACTTC	CASRRRSLGDETQYF	TRBV2	.	TRBJ2-5	15	.
TGTGCCAGCTCACGGGCAGGGGGCGGAGAGACCCAGTACTTC	CASSRAGGGETQYF	TRBV18	.	TRBJ2-5	14	TRBD1
TGCAGCGCACTACAGGGGGCACAAGAGACCCAGTACTTC	CSALQGAQETQYF	TRBV29-1	.	TRBJ2-5	13	TRBD1
TGCAGTGCTGGGGATTGGACTAACTATGGCTACACCTTC	CSAGDWTNYGYTF	TRBV20-1	few	TRBJ1-2	13	.
TGTGCCACCAGCGTAGCGGACAGGGCTAATGAAAAACTGTTTTTT	CATSVADRANEKLFF	TRBV15	.	TRBJ1-4	15	TRBD1
TGTGCCAGCACCCCGAGGACCTACACCGGGGAGCTGTTTTTT	CASTPRTYTGELFF	TRBV25-1	few	TRBJ2-2	14	.
TGTGCCAGCAGCTTGGTAACAGGGGGAGAGGAGACCCAGTACTTC	CASSLVTGGEETQYF	TRBV5-5	few	TRBJ2-5	15	TRBD1
TGTGCCAGCAGCTTACGGAGGCAGGGGGGCGACGAGCAGTACTTC	CASSLRRQGGDEQYF	TRBV7-6	few	TRBJ2-7	15	.
TGCGCCAGCAGCCAAGTAGGAGGGAACCGCAATCAGCCCCAGCATTTT	CASSQVGGNRNQPQHF	TRBV4-1	few	TRBJ1-5	16	.
TGTGCCAGCACCGAGTCCCAGCGGGGGCCCTACAATGAGCAGTTCTTC	CASTESQRGPYNEQFF	TRBV6-1	few	TRBJ2-1	16	TRBD2
TGTGCCAGCAGTCCTGGACAATCTGGACGGGGACCGAACACTGAAGCTTTCTTT	CASSPGQSGRGPNTEAFF	TRBV6-2/TRBV6-3	few	TRBJ1-1	18	.
TGTGCCAGCAACCCACAGGGCGGAGGTTCCTACGAGCAGTACTTC	CASNPQGGGSYEQYF	TRBV2	.	TRBJ2-7	15	.
TGCAGTGCTAATAACAGGGCAACTTACAATGAGCAGTTCTTC	CSANNRATYNEQFF	TRBV20-1	.	TRBJ2-1	14	.
TGCGCCAGCAGCCGGACGGGGGTAGCGGGAGACGTCTCCGGGGAGCTGTTTTTT	CASSRTGVAGDVSGELFF	TRBV4-3	few	TRBJ2-2	18	TRBD2